The 29 T cell receptor beta chains below were found in one sample sequenced in a study of T cells in Graves' hyperthyroidism and ophthalmopathy. Researchers took RNA transcripts and amplified the TCR beta CDR3 regions from them. The HTBI primer set was used in a first-round RT-PCR of the TCR CDR3. TCRdb processed the multiplex PCR reads anew with MiXCR; each CDR3 protein has one entry. The sample consists of about 500,000 distinct CDR3 sequences, roughly a sixth of them appearing once. The sequencing sample was made of blood. Source of these receptors: a woman aged 30 to 39 with Graves' ophthalmopathy.

This clonotype was recorded many times. The chain combines TRBV3-1 with TRBJ2-3; no definite D call. Trimming stripped 4 bases from V and 6 bases from J, with 8 bases between. CDR1 is LGHDT, CDR2 YNNKEL, per germline (reference sequence). The CDR3 contains 12 residues. CDR3 nucleotide sequence: TGTGCCAGCAGCCGGGTTATCGATACGCAGTATTTT. This encodes CASSRVIDTQYF.

This clonotype was recorded many times. The rearrangement uses TRBV6-1 and TRBJ2-7, with 14 bases lining up with TRBD2. CDR1 is MNHNS, CDR2 SASEGT, per germline. V was clipped by 7 bases and J by 2 bases; unmatched bases: 4. CDR3 length equals 15 residues. CDR3 protein: CASKEGLAGAYEQYF. The DNA of the CDR3 is TGTGCCAGCAAAGAGGGACTAGCGGGAGCCTACGAGCAGTACTTC.

The CDR3 region is CSAKKTSGRANTGELFF. In DNA, the CDR3 is TGCAGTGCTAAGAAGACTAGCGGGAGGGCGAACACCGGGGAGCTGTTTTTT. This chain links TRBV20-1 with TRBJ2-2; TRBD2 matches at 14 bases. This CDR3 spans 17 amino acids. Germline V CDR1 and CDR2: DFQATT, SNEGSKA (reference sequence). V lost 4 bases, J lost 0 bases, and 4 bases stayed unmatched.

This clonotype was observed many times. This sequence joins TRBV20-1 and TRBJ2-5; D may match TRBD1 or TRBD2 (5 bases each). The CDR3 covers 13 residues. Trimming cost V 2 bases and J 3 bases, with 10 bases left between them. Germline CDR1 reads DFQATT; CDR2 reads SNEGSKA (reference sequence). CDR3 coding DNA: TGCAGTGCTAGACATGGGGGAGAAGAGACCCAGTACTTC. It codes for CSARHGGEETQYF.

In the case of this clonotype: A much larger clone lies one base from this, so it may be a read error. The gene calls are TRBV6-2 or TRBV6-3 and TRBJ1-2; 8 bases are a match to TRBD1. The CDR3 runs to 14 residues. Germline V gene sequence: CDR1 MNHEY, CDR2 SVGEGT. This CDR3 reads CASSWTGTNYGYSF. CDR3 in DNA: TGTGCCAGCAGCTGGACAGGGACTAACTATGGCTACAGCTTC.

This clonotype has a handful of counts. CDR3 DNA: TGCGCCAGCAGCCAAGACCGGGTCCTTAATCAGCCCCAGCATTTT. Translation: CASSQDRVLNQPQHF. The rearrangement uses TRBV4-3 and TRBJ1-5; D unresolved. V was trimmed by 0 bases and J by 4 bases, leaving 10 bases between them. Germline CDR1 LGHNA, CDR2 YSLEER. This CDR3 has 15 residues.

This clonotype showed up just a few times. The V and J genes are TRBV10-3 and TRBJ1-1, with a tentative D call TRBD1 (5 bases). Germline V lookup: CDR1 ENHRY, CDR2 SYGVKD. V was shortened by 2 bases and J by 1 base, with 11 bases between the two germline ends. CDR3 length: 15 amino acids. CDR3 nucleotide sequence: TGTGCCATCAGTGAGGGGGGTGGGCGGAACACTGAAGCTTTCTTT. Amino acid sequence: CAISEGGGRNTEAFF.

The V and J genes are TRBV20-1 and TRBJ2-3; TRBD2 agrees at 9 bases. This CDR3 contains 15 residues. Germline V gene sequence: CDR1 DFQATT, CDR2 SNEGSKA (reference sequence). With 3 bases clipped from V and 2 bases from J, the junction kept 6 bases outside the gene matches. This chain's CDR3 is CSARELAGNTDTQYF. CDR3 sequence (DNA): TGCAGTGCTAGGGAACTAGCGGGTAACACAGATACGCAGTATTTT.

The genes are TRBV4-3 and TRBJ1-3, with TRBD1 as a possible D gene (5 bases). This CDR3 is 16 amino acids long. Trimming left V 0 bases short and J 1 base short, with 10 bases between. Germline V gives CDR1 LGHNA, CDR2 YSLEER. CDR3 bases: TGCGCCAGCAGCCAAGATCAGGCAGGGTCTGGAAACACCATATATTTT. Its translation is CASSQDQAGSGNTIYF.

The CDR3 DNA follows: TGTGCCATCAGCGATCTAGCGGTGGGGGAGACCCAGTACTTC. Translation: CAISDLAVGETQYF. The rearrangement links TRBV10-3 to TRBJ2-5; 7 bases agree with TRBD2. The V gene end was trimmed by 6 bases and the J gene end by 5 bases; junction bases not matched to a gene: 9. Germline CDR1 ENHRY, CDR2 SYGVKD. The CDR3 length is 14 residues.

The chain joins TRBV7-2 to TRBJ1-4; TRBD1 is a possible D gene (5 bases). CDR1 and CDR2 (germline): SGHTA, FQGNSA. V was cut by 3 bases and J by 5 bases, with 13 bases left in between. CDR3 size: 15 residues. CDR3 residues: CASSFGGAGNEKLFF. For the CDR3, the DNA is TGTGCCAGCAGCTTCGGCGGGGCTGGAAATGAAAAACTGTTTTTT.

Here the CDR3 reads CASSTTWGASYEQYF. As DNA, the CDR3 is TGTGCCAGTAGTACCACGTGGGGAGCTTCCTACGAGCAGTACTTC. This chain links TRBV19 with TRBJ2-7; D possibly corresponds to TRBD2 (5 bases). The germline gives CDR1 LNHDA, CDR2 SQIVND (reference sequence). The germline V and J ends were trimmed by 4 bases and 1 base, with 14 bases remaining between them. This CDR3 is built from 15 residues. Combining the CDR3 with reference TRBV19 and TRBJ2-7 gives the whole variable domain DGGITQSPKYLFRKEGQNVTLSCEQNLNHDAMYWYRQDPGQGLRLIYYSQIVNDFQKGDIAEGYSVSREKKESFPLTVTSAQKNPTAFYLCASSTTWGASYEQYFGPGTRLTVT.

V usage is TRBV4-1 and J usage is TRBJ1-3; the D is unclear. There are 16 residues in the CDR3. The germline V and J ends were trimmed by 0 bases and 0 bases, with 9 bases remaining between them. Germline V gene lookup returns CDR1 MGHRA and CDR2 YSYEKL. CDR3 amino acids: CASSQELGSSGNTIYF. The CDR3 nucleotides are TGCGCCAGCAGCCAAGAACTGGGTTCCTCTGGAAACACCATATATTTT.

The chain is built from TRBV10-3 and TRBJ1-1; 7 bases fit TRBD1. Germline loops: CDR1 ENHRY, CDR2 SYGVKD. After removal of 8 bases from V and 0 bases from J, the junction contained 6 bases not matched to a gene. The CDR3 spans 14 residues. CDR3 amino acids: CAIAWDSVNTEAFF. The CDR3 DNA reads as TGTGCCATCGCCTGGGACAGTGTGAACACTGAAGCTTTCTTT.

A single count supports this clonotype. The chain carries TRBV20-1 and TRBJ1-1, with D uncertain. V lost 8 bases, J lost 3 bases, and 10 bases lay in between. Germline CDR1 and CDR2: DFQATT and SNEGSKA (reference sequence). The CDR3 length is 11 residues. CDR3 loop: CSTDADTEAFF. The DNA for the CDR3 is TGCAGTACCGACGCGGACACTGAAGCTTTCTTT.

This clonotype showed up just a few times. This sequence joins TRBV20-1 and TRBJ2-6; 9 bases agree with TRBD1. Germline V gives CDR1 DFQATT, CDR2 SNEGSKA (reference sequence). CDR3 length: 17 residues. V lost 5 bases to trimming and J lost 0 bases; unmatched junction nucleotides: 8. In DNA, the CDR3 is TGCAGTGCTTCTACAGGGGGCGAACCCTCTGGGGCCAACGTCCTGACTTTC. It specifies CSASTGGEPSGANVLTF.

In this sample, this clonotype turned up many times. The chain joins TRBV20-1 to TRBJ2-5, with 9 bases that match TRBD2. This CDR3 contains 15 residues. The trim removed 5 bases at V and 4 bases at J, leaving 11 bases unmatched. Germline values: CDR1 DFQATT, CDR2 SNEGSKA (reference sequence). CDR3 sequence reads: CSARRGGSGRETQYF. In nucleotides, the CDR3 is TGCAGTGCTCGGCGCGGTGGTAGCGGGAGAGAGACCCAGTACTTC.

To note about this clonotype: A much larger clonotype is one base distant, so this may be a read error. This chain connects TRBV20-1 to TRBJ2-1; D is unresolved. CDR1 is DFQATT, CDR2 SNEGSKA, per germline (reference sequence). This CDR3 is 14 amino acids long. V lost 0 bases to trimming and J lost 12 bases, with 18 bases between them. The CDR3 spells CSARDPTPPYVQFF. DNA of the CDR3: TGCAGTGCTAGAGATCCCACCCCTCCTTATGTGCAGTTCTTC.

In its sample, this clonotype was seen a few times. The genes are TRBV28 and TRBJ1-3, with no clear D. V was pared by 3 bases and J by 6 bases, with 9 bases between. The CDR3 consists of 13 residues. From germline, CDR1 is MDHEN and CDR2 SYDVKM. The CDR3, as DNA: TGTGCCAGCAGTTTGTCCTGGTCAAACACCATATATTTT. Translation gives CASSLSWSNTIYF.

This clonotype was picked up many times. This sequence joins TRBV6-2 or TRBV6-3 and TRBJ2-7, with D perhaps matching TRBD2 (6 bases). V was pared by 6 bases and J by 6 bases, with 12 bases between. The germline V gene has CDR1 MNHEY and CDR2 SVGEGT. This CDR3 region has 12 residues. This CDR3 reads CASSERRAEQYF. CDR3 sequence (DNA): TGTGCCAGCAGCGAAAGGAGGGCCGAGCAGTACTTC.

This clonotype has at least ten counts. The chain carries TRBV7-2 and TRBJ2-5; the D gene is possibly TRBD1 (6 bases). Germline CDR1 is SGHTA and CDR2 is FQGNSA. The CDR3 runs 16 residues. The ends were cut back, 5 bases at V and 0 bases at J, with 16 bases in the middle. CDR3 nucleotides: TGTGCCAGCAGCACCCGACAGGCCAGGGACCAAGAGACCCAGTACTTC. This translates into CASSTRQARDQETQYF.

This clonotype was counted many times. The CDR3 reads CASSFDINSQFF. CDR3 nucleotides: TGTGCCAGCAGCTTTGATATTAATTCCCAGTTCTTC. The chain employs TRBV7-2 and TRBJ2-1; the D is unclear. The CDR3 contains 12 residues. V was shortened by 3 bases and J by 13 bases, with 13 bases between the two germline ends. Germline V lookup: CDR1 SGHTA, CDR2 FQGNSA.

J is TRBJ2-3 and V is TRBV2; either TRBD1 or TRBD2 may fit D (6 bases each). Germline CDR1 SNHLY, CDR2 FYNNEI. V dropped 0 bases and J dropped 1 base, with 11 bases sitting between them. The CDR3 consists of 16 residues. As DNA, the CDR3 is TGTGCCAGCAGTGAAGCGCTTCGGGGGCGCACAGATACGCAGTATTTT. Protein sequence: CASSEALRGRTDTQYF. The full variable domain, completed using reference TRBV2 and TRBJ2-3, is EPEVTQTPSHQVTQMGQEVILRCVPISNHLYFYWYRQILGQKVEFLVSFYNNEISEKSEIFDDQFSVERPDGSNFTLKIRSTKLEDSAMYFCASSEALRGRTDTQYFGPGTRLTVL.

The chain uses TRBV5-1 and TRBJ2-2, with TRBD2 matching 7 bases. From germline, CDR1 is SGHRS and CDR2 YFSETQ. This CDR3 is 13 amino acids long. The junction had 3 bases not matched to a gene; V was cut back by 5 bases and J by 5 bases. Here the CDR3 DNA reads TGCGCCAGCAGTTGGGAGGGGACCGGGGAGCTGTTTTTT. It yields the protein CASSWEGTGELFF.

This clonotype was observed at least ten times. The V and J genes are TRBV12-3 or TRBV12-4 and TRBJ2-1, with 10 positions matching TRBD1. V lost 5 bases to trimming and J lost 6 bases; unmatched junction nucleotides: 7. This CDR3 region has 15 residues. CDR3 DNA: TGTGCCAGCAGTCCCCCGGGACAGGGGTTCAATGAGCAGTTCTTC. The encoded protein is CASSPPGQGFNEQFF.

This clonotype was detected many times. This chain connects TRBV2 to TRBJ2-3; 9 nucleotides match TRBD1. Trimming took 6 bases from V and 5 from J; bases not matched to a gene: 3. Germline CDR1 and CDR2: SNHLY and FYNNEI. CDR3 size: 13 residues. The CDR3 is CASRGTGRDTQYF. CDR3 sequence (DNA): TGTGCCAGCAGGGGGACAGGGAGAGATACGCAGTATTTT.

This clonotype was seen at least ten times. This rearrangement joins TRBV30 to TRBJ2-1; TRBD2 matches 8 bases. The CDR3 covers 16 residues. Germline assignment: CDR1 GTSNPN and CDR2 SVGIG (reference sequence). With 6 bases clipped from V and 4 bases from J, the junction kept 14 bases outside the gene matches. CDR3 sequence reads: CACRATGTRFYNEQFF. In DNA, the CDR3 is TGTGCCTGCCGAGCCACCGGGACTAGATTTTACAATGAGCAGTTCTTC.

This clonotype was counted at least ten times. The chain uses TRBV28 and TRBJ2-7; unclear D gene. With 3 bases removed from V and 0 bases from J, the gap between germline ends came to 9 bases. Germline V lookup: CDR1 MDHEN, CDR2 SYDVKM. CDR3 length: 14 residues. CDR3 DNA sequence: TGTGCCAGCAGTTTCATCGGCAGCTCCTACGAGCAGTACTTC. It yields the protein CASSFIGSSYEQYF.

This clonotype was detected ten times or more. This sequence joins TRBV7-2 and TRBJ2-5, with TRBD1 matching over 8 bases. The V segment lost 8 bases and the J segment 2 bases; nucleotides outside the gene matches: 4. The CDR3 has 13 residues. Per the germline V gene, CDR1 is SGHTA and CDR2 is FQGNSA. Here the CDR3 reads CASLRDRQETQYF. As DNA, the CDR3 is TGTGCCAGCCTCCGGGACAGGCAAGAGACCCAGTACTTC.